One TCR beta chain is described in this entry. Its antigen is still unknown. Unexposed donor CD4+ T cells date from about 2010-2019, before the COVID-19 pandemic. CD4+ T cells were isolated from the cells after around eleven days of culture. The CDR3 contains 15 residues. CDR1 SGHNT and CDR2 YENEEA come from the germline V gene. Trimming took 1 base from V and 0 from J, leaving 8 bases between them. These data are taken from a study of CD4 T cells in relation to SARS-CoV-2 and coronaviruses. Using immunoSEQ multiplex PCR, the repertoire was profiled, and TCRdb retains in-frame clones only, with some absent. The table shows about 19,000 clones, with 77% occurring only once.

The rearrangement links TRBV11-3 to TRBJ2-3; no reliable D call. Sequencing input: CD4+ T cells from PBMCs, cultured in vitro. The TCR originated in a human donor in good health. Written as DNA, the CDR3 is TGTGCCAGCAGCTTAGGAGGTTCCAGCACAGATACGCAGTATTTT. Protein sequence: CASSLGGSSTDTQYF.